This TCR beta chain was recorded in a study of spatial heterogeneity in lung cancer. Study as a whole: Researchers sequenced follow-up PBMC samples if they had them, and these came a median of around two years after resection. Study findings and constraints: Expanded tumor TCRs that were ubiquitous appeared in blood more at resection than follow-up.

Via MiXCR, TCRdb re-called the 5' RACE reads, giving one row per CDR3 protein. The data contain about 52,000 distinct CDR3 sequences, 7.4% of them singletons. There are 13 residues in the CDR3. The ends were cut back, 5 bases at V and 4 bases at J, with 9 bases in the middle. The germline gives CDR1 MNHNS, CDR2 SASEGT. Time point given: blood at routine non-recurrence follow-up after resection. From tumor, nontumor lung or frozen PBMC, whole RNA was taken unsorted for sequencing. Ten or more counts support this clonotype. Its specificity is not known. This sequence joins TRBV6-1 and TRBJ1-5; maybe TRBD1 (6 bases). The receptor's source is a female donor with early-stage non-small cell lung cancer. Sequences were derived from PBMCs, sampled at follow-up. The CDR3 DNA is TGTGCCAGCAGTACACAGGGAAATCAGCCCCAGCATTTT. It specifies CASSTQGNQPQHF.